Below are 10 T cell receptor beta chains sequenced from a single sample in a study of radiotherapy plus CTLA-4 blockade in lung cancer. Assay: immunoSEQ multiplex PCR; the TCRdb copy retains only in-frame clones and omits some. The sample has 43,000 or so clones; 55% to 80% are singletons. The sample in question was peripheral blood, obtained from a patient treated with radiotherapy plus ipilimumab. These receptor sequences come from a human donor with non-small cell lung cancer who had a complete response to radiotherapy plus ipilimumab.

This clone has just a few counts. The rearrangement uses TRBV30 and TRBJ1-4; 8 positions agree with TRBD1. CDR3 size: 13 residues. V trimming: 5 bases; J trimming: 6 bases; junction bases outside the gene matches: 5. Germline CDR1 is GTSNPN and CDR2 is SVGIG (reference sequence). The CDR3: CAWAGGAYEKLFF. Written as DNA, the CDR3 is TGTGCCTGGGCAGGGGGCGCTTATGAAAAACTGTTTTTT.

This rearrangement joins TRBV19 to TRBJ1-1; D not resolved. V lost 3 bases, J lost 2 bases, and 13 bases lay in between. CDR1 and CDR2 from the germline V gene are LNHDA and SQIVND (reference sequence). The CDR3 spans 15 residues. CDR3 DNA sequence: TGTGCCAGTAGTATGTTGCGGTTACCCAACACTGAAGCTTTCTTT. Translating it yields CASSMLRLPNTEAFF.

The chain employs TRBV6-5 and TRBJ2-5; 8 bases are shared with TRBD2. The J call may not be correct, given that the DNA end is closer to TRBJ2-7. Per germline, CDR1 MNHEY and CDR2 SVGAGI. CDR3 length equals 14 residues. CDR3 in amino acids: CATRARGVSYEQYF. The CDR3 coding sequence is TGTGCCACCAGAGCGCGGGGGGTCTCCTACGAGCAGTACTTC.

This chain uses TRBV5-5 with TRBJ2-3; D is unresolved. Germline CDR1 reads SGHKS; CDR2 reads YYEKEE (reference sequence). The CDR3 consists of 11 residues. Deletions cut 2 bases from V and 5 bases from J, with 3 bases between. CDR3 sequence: CASSFLDTQYF. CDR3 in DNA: TGTGCCAGCAGCTTTCTAGATACGCAGTATTTT.

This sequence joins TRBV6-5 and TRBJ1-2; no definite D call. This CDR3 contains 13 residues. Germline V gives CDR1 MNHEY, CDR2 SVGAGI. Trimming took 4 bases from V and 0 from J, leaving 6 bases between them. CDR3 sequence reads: CASSSGANYGYTF. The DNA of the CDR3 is TGTGCCAGCAGTTCCGGGGCTAACTATGGCTACACCTTC.

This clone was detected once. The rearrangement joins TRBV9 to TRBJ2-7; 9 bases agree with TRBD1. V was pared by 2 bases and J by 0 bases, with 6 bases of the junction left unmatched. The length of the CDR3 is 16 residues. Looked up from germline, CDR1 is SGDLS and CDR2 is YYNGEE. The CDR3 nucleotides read TGTGCCAGCAGCGTCAGCACAGGGGGCCCCTCCTACGAGCAGTACTTC. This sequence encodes CASSVSTGGPSYEQYF.

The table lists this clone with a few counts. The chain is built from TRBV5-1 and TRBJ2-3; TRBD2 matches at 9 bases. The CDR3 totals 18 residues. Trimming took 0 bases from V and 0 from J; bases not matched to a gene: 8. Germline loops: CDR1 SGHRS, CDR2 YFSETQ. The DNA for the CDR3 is TGCGCCAGCAGCTTGGGGCGCGGGGGGGCGACTAGCACAGATACGCAGTATTTT. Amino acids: CASSLGRGGATSTDTQYF.

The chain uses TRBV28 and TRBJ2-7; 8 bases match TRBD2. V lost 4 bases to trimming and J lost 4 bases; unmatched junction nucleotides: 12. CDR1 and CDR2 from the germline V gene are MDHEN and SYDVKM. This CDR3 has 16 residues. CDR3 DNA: TGTGCCAGCAGTTCAGCGGGAGCCCGACTGGGTTACGAGCAGTACTTC. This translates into CASSSAGARLGYEQYF.

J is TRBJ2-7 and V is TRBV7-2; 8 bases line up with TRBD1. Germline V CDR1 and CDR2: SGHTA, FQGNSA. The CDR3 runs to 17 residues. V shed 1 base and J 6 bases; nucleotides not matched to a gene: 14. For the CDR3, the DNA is TGTGCCAGCAGCTTAGGATCGTCTTCGGCGGGACAGGTCGAGCAGTACTTC. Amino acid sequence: CASSLGSSSAGQVEQYF.

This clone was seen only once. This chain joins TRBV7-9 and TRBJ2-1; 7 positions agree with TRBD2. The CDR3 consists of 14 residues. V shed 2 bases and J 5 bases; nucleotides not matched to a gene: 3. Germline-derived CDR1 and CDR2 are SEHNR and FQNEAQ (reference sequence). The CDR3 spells CASSLPAGDNEQFF. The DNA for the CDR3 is TGTGCCAGCAGCTTACCGGCGGGAGACAATGAGCAGTTCTTC. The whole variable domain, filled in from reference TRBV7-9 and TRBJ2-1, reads DTGVSQNPRHKITKRGQNVTFRCDPISEHNRLYWYRQTLGQGPEFLTYFQNEAQLEKSRLLSDRFSAERPKGSFSTLEIQRTEQGDSAMYLCASSLPAGDNEQFFGPGTRLTVL.